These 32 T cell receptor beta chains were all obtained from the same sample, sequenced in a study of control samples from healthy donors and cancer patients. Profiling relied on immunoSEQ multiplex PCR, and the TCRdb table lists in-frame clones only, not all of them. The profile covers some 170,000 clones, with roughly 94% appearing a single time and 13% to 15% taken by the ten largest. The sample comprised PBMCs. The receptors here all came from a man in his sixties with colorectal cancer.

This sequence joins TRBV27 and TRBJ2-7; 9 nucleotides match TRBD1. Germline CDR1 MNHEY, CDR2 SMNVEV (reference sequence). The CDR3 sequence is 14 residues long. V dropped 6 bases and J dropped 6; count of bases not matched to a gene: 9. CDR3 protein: CASRDSGQGGEQYF. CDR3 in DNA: TGTGCCAGCAGAGACTCGGGACAGGGCGGCGAGCAGTACTTC.

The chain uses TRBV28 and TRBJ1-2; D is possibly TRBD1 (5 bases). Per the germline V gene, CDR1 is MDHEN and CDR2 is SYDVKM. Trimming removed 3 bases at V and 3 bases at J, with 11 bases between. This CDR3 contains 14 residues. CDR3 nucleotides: TGTGCCAGCAGTTTCCCAGGGACGGACTATGGCTACACCTTC. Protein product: CASSFPGTDYGYTF.

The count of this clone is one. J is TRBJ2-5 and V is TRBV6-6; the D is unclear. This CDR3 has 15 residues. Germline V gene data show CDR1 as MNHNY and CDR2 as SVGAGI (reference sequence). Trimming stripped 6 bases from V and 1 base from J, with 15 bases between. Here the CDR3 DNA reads TGTGCCAGCAGCAGAGACGACTCCATCCAAGAGACCCAGTACTTC. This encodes CASSRDDSIQETQYF.

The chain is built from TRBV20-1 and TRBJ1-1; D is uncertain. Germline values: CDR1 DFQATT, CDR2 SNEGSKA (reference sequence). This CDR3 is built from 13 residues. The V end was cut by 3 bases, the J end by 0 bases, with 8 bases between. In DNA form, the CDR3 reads TGCAGTGCTAGTAGGGCTATGAACACTGAAGCTTTCTTT. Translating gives CSASRAMNTEAFF.

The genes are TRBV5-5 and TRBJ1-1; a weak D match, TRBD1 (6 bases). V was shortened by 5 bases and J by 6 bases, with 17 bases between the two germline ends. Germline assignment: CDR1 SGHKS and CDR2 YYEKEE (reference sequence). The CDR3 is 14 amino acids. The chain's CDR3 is CASRRIGGPPEAFF. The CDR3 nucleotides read TGTGCCAGCAGGAGGATAGGGGGGCCCCCTGAAGCTTTCTTT.

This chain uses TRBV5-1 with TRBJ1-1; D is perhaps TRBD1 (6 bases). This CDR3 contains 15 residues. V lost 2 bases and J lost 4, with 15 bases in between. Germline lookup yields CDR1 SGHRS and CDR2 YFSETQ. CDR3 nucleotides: TGCGCCAGCAGCTTTGGGTCAGGGGTCAGCACTGAAGCTTTCTTT. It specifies CASSFGSGVSTEAFF.

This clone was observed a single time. The CDR3 reads CASSPRTGAHETQYF. The DNA for the CDR3 is TGTGCCAGCTCACCACGTACGGGGGCTCATGAGACCCAGTACTTC. The genes are TRBV18 and TRBJ2-5; D is possibly TRBD1 or TRBD2 (6 bases each). V was clipped by 1 base and J by 5 bases, with 14 bases between them. This CDR3 spans 15 amino acids. Germline values: CDR1 KGHSH, CDR2 LQKENI.

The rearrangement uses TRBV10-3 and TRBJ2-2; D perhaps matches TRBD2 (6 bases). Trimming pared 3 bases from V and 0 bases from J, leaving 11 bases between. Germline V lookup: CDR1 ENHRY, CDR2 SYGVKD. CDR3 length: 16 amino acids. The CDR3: CAISDGGTSNTGELFF. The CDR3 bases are TGTGCCATCAGTGACGGAGGGACTTCGAACACCGGGGAGCTGTTTTTT.

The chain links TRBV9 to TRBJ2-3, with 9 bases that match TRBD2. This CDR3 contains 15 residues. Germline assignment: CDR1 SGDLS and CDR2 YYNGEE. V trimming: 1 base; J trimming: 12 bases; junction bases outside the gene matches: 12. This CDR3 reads CASSVWRGGQEGQYF. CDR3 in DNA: TGTGCCAGCAGCGTATGGCGGGGGGGGCAGGAGGGTCAGTATTTT. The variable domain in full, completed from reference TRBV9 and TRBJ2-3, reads DSGVTQTPKHLITATGQRVTLRCSPRSGDLSVYWYQQSLDQGLQFLIQYYNGEERAKGNILERFSAQQFPDLHSELNLSSLELGDSALYFCASSVWRGGQEGQYFGPGTRLTVL.

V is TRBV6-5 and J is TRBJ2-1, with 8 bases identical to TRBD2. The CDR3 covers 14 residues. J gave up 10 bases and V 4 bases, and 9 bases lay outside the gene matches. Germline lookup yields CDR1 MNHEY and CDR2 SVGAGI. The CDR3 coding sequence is TGTGCCAGCAGTTGGTCCGGGGGGGGTAGAGAGCAGTTCTTC. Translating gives CASSWSGGGREQFF.

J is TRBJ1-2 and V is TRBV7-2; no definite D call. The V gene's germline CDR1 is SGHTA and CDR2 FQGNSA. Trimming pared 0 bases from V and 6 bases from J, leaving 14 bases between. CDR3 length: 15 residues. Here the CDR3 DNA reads TGTGCCAGCAGCTTAGCTTTCGGGGAAGCGGATGGCTACACCTTC. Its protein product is CASSLAFGEADGYTF.

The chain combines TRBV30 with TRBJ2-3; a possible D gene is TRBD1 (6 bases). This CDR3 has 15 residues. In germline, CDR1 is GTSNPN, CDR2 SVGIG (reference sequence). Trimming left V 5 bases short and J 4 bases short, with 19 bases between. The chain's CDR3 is CAWGRDTKEADTQYF. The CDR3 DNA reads TGTGCCTGGGGTAGGGACACCAAAGAGGCAGATACGCAGTATTTT. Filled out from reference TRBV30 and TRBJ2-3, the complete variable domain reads SQTIHQWPATLVQPVGSPLSLECTVEGTSNPNLYWYRQAAGRGLQLLFYSVGIGQISSEVPQNLSASRPQDRQFILSSKKLLLSDSGFYLCAWGRDTKEADTQYFGPGTRLTVL.

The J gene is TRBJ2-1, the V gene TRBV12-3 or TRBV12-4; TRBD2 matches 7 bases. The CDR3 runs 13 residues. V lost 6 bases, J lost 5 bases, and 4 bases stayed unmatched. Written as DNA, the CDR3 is TGTGCCAGCAGCATACTAGCGAACAATGAGCAGTTCTTC. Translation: CASSILANNEQFF.

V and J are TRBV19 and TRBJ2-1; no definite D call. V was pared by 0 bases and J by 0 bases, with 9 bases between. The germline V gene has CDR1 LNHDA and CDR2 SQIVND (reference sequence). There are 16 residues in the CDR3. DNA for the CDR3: TGTGCCAGTAGTATAGATGGAACGAGCTCCTACAATGAGCAGTTCTTC. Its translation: CASSIDGTSSYNEQFF.

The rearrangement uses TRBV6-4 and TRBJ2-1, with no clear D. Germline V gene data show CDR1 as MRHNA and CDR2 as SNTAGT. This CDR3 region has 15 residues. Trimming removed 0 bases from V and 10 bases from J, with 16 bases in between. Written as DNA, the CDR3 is TGTGCCAGCAGTGACTCTATAATAGCCCCGCGCGAGCAGTTCTTC. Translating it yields CASSDSIIAPREQFF.

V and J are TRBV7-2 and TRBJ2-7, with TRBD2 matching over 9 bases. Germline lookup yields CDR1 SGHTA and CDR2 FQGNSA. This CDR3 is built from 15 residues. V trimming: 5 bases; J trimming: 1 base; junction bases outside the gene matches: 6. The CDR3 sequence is CASSAGTSLSYEQYF. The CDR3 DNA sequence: TGTGCCAGCAGCGCTGGGACTAGCCTTTCCTACGAGCAGTACTTC.

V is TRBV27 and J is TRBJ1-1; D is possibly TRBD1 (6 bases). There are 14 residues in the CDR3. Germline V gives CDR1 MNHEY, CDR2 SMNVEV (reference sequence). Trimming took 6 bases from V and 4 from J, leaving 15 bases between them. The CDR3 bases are TGTGCCAGCAGCCTACAGGGCTACAGCACTGAAGCTTTCTTT. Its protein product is CASSLQGYSTEAFF.

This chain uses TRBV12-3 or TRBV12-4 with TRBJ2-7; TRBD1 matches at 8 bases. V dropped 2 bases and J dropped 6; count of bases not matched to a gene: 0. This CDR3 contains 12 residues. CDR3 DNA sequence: TGTGCCAGCAGTTTAACAGGGGGCGAGCAGTACTTC. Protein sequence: CASSLTGGEQYF.

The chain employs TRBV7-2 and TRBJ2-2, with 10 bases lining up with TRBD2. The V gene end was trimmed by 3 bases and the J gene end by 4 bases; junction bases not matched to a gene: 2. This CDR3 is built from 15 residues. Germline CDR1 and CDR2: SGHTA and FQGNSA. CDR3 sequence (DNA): TGTGCCAGCAGCTTGGGACTAGCGTTCACCGGGGAGCTGTTTTTT. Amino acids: CASSLGLAFTGELFF.

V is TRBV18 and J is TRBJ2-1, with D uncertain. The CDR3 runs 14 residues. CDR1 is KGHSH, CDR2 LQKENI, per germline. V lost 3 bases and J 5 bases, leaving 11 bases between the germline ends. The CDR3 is CASSPVQTDNEQFF. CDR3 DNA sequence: TGTGCCAGCTCACCCGTTCAGACCGACAATGAGCAGTTCTTC.

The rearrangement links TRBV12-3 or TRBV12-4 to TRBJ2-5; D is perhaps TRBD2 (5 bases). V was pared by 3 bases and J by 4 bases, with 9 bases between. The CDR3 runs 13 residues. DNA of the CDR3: TGTGCCAGCAGTTTGCGTGGGAGAGAGACCCAGTACTTC. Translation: CASSLRGRETQYF.

The chain's CDR3 is CASSIDDNSGNTIYF. As DNA, the CDR3 is TGTGCCAGTAGTATTGATGATAACTCTGGAAACACCATATATTTT. The chain couples TRBV19 to TRBJ1-3, with D hard to call. The CDR3 is made up of 15 amino acids. V lost 3 bases, J lost 0 bases, and 9 bases lay in between. CDR1 is LNHDA, CDR2 SQIVND, per germline (reference sequence).

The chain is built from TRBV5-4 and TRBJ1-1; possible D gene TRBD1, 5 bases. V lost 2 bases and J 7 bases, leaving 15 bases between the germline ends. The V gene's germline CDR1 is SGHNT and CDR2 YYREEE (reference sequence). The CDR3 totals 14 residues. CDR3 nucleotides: TGTGCCAGCAGCTTAGGGGCTGGGCTTGGTGAAGCTTTCTTT. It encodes CASSLGAGLGEAFF.

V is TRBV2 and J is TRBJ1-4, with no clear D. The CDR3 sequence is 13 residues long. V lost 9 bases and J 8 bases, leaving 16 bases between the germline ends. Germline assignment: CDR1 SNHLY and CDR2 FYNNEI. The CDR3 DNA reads TGTGCCAGTCGGGCCTCCCTGGAGGAAAAACTGTTTTTT. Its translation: CASRASLEEKLFF.

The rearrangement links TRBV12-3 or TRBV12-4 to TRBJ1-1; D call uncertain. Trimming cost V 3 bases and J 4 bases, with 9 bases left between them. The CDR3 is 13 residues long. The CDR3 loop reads CASSLGGFTEAFF. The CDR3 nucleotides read TGTGCCAGCAGTTTGGGAGGGTTCACTGAAGCTTTCTTT.

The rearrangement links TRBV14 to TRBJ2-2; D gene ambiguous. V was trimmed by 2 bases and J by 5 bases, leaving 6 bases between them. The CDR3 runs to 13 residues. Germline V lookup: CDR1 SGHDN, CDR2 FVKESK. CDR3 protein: CASSQQPTGELFF. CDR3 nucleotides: TGTGCCAGCAGCCAACAACCTACCGGGGAGCTGTTTTTT.

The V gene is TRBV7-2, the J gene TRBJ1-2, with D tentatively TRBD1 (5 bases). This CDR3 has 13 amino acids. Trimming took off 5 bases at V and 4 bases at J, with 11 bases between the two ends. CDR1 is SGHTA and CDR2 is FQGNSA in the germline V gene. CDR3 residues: CASSPGGSYGYTF. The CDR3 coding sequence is TGTGCCAGCAGCCCGGGGGGAAGCTATGGCTACACCTTC.

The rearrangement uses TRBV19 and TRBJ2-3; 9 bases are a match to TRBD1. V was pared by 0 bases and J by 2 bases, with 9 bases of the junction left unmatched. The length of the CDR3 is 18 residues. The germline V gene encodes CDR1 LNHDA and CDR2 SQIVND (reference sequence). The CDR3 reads CASSIDPPRTGATDTQYF. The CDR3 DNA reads TGTGCCAGTAGTATAGACCCACCGAGGACAGGGGCCACAGATACGCAGTATTTT. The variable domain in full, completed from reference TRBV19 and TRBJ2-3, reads DGGITQSPKYLFRKEGQNVTLSCEQNLNHDAMYWYRQDPGQGLRLIYYSQIVNDFQKGDIAEGYSVSREKKESFPLTVTSAQKNPTAFYLCASSIDPPRTGATDTQYFGPGTRLTVL.

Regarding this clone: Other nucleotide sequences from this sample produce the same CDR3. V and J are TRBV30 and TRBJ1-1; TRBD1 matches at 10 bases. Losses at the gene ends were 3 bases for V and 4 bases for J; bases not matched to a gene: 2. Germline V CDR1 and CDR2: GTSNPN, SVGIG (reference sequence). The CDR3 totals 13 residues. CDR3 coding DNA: TGTGCCTGGAGAGGACAGGGGGGCACTGAAGCTTTCTTT. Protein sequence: CAWRGQGGTEAFF.

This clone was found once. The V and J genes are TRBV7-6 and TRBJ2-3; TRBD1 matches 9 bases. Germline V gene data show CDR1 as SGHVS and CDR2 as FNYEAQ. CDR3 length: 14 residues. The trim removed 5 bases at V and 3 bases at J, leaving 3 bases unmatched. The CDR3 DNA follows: TGTGCCAGCAGCCAACAGGGGGCTACAGATACGCAGTATTTT. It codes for CASSQQGATDTQYF. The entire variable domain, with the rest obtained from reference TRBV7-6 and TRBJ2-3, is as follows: GAGVSQSPRYKVTKRGQDVALRCDPISGHVSLYWYRQALGQGPEFLTYFNYEAQQDKSGLPNDRFSAERPEGSISTLTIQRTEQRDSAMYRCASSQQGATDTQYFGPGTRLTVL.

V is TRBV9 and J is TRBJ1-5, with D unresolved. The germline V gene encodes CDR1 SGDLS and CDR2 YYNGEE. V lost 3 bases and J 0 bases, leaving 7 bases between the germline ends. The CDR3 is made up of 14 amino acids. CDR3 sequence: CASSADVSNQPQHF. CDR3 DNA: TGTGCCAGCAGCGCCGACGTTAGCAATCAGCCCCAGCATTTT.

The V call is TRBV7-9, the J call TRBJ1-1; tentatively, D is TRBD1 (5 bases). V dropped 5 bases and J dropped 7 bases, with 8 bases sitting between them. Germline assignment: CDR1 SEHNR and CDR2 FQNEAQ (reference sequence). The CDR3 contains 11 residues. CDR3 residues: CASSRQIEAFF. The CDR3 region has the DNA TGTGCCAGCAGCCGACAGATTGAAGCTTTCTTT.